This paragraph covers one T cell receptor (beta chain) sequence. Its specificity is not known. The data derive from a study of T cells in narcolepsy. Study observations and caveats: No autoreactive T cell clone sequences appeared in some memory CD4+ repertoires. Blood of same and different patients, but not healthy controls, reportedly held recurring autoreactive clonotypes. Comparing one patient's CSF and blood CD4+ clonotypes highlighted HCRT- and TRIB2-specific autoreactive clonotypes.

J gave up 8 bases and V 8 bases, and 7 bases lay outside the gene matches. CDR3 size: 13 residues. CDR1 MDHEN and CDR2 SYDVKM come from the germline V gene. The repertoire was sequenced with immunoSEQ multiplex PCR; TCRdb's copy has only in-frame clones and lacks some. The table lists approximately 30,000 clones, approximately 84% of them singletons. The origin of this receptor is a human donor with narcolepsy. The chain is built from TRBV28 and TRBJ1-4; 8 bases fit TRBD1. Sequenced sample: CD45RA- memory CD4+ T cells from PBMCs. CDR3 amino acids: CASGGQGAEKLFF. The CDR3 region has the DNA TGTGCCAGCGGAGGGCAGGGGGCGGAAAAACTGTTTTTT.